The rows below give T cell receptor beta chains drawn from one sample of a study of shared clonotypes between healthy human individuals. The method was immunoSEQ multiplex PCR; TCRdb's version includes in-frame clones alone and lacks a portion of them. The sample has hundreds of thousands of clones; around 78% are singletons. The specimen sequenced was memory CD4+ T cells sorted from blood. The receptors originated from a woman under 40 in good health. CDR3s include the opening cysteine and the closing phenylalanine or tryptophan. Fields, in order: D gene, J gene, clone size, V gene, CDR3 protein, CDR3 DNA. The D gene is left open where the match is weak. Clone size is shown for a subset of rows, as once, few, many or a class of expanded clone.

D gene: -; J gene: TRBJ2-1; clone size: -; V gene: TRBV18; CDR3 protein: CASSPTLGSYNEQFF; CDR3 DNA: TGTGCCAGCTCACCGACACTTGGCTCCTACAATGAGCAGTTCTTC
D gene: TRBD1; J gene: TRBJ1-1; clone size: -; V gene: TRBV7-8; CDR3 protein: CASSLRTGGMNTEAFF; CDR3 DNA: TGTGCCAGCAGCTTAAGGACAGGGGGAATGAACACTGAAGCTTTCTTT
D gene: -; J gene: TRBJ1-2; clone size: -; V gene: TRBV7-9; CDR3 protein: CASSLVGEANYGYTF; CDR3 DNA: TGTGCCAGCAGCTTAGTCGGTGAAGCTAACTATGGCTACACCTTC
D gene: TRBD1; J gene: TRBJ1-5; clone size: few; V gene: TRBV19; CDR3 protein: CASSIRTGASQPQHF; CDR3 DNA: TGTGCCAGTAGTATACGGACAGGGGCGAGTCAGCCCCAGCATTTT
D gene: TRBD1; J gene: TRBJ1-2; clone size: -; V gene: TRBV19; CDR3 protein: CASRVSGQTNYGYTF; CDR3 DNA: TGTGCCAGTAGAGTTTCGGGACAGACTAACTATGGCTACACCTTC
D gene: TRBD2; J gene: TRBJ2-5; clone size: -; V gene: TRBV14; CDR3 protein: CASSRGLAGGLQETQYF; CDR3 DNA: TGTGCCAGCAGCCGGGGACTAGCGGGAGGTCTACAAGAGACCCAGTACTTC
D gene: -; J gene: TRBJ1-1; clone size: -; V gene: TRBV12-5; CDR3 protein: CASGSVVPGGEAFF; CDR3 DNA: TGTGCTAGTGGTTCGGTGGTCCCCGGGGGTGAAGCTTTCTTT
D gene: -; J gene: TRBJ2-2; clone size: -; V gene: TRBV28; CDR3 protein: CASSFQSAGAGELFF; CDR3 DNA: TGTGCCAGCAGTTTTCAATCGGCAGGGGCCGGGGAGCTGTTTTTT
D gene: TRBD2; J gene: TRBJ2-1; clone size: few; V gene: TRBV4-2; CDR3 protein: CASRESGAVDNEQFF; CDR3 DNA: TGTGCCAGCAGGGAAAGCGGGGCAGTTGACAATGAGCAGTTCTTC
D gene: -; J gene: TRBJ2-5; clone size: -; V gene: TRBV5-1; CDR3 protein: CASSLGYLAETQYF; CDR3 DNA: TGCGCCAGCAGCTTGGGGTATTTAGCGGAGACCCAGTACTTC
D gene: TRBD2; J gene: TRBJ2-3; clone size: once; V gene: TRBV5-4; CDR3 protein: CASSLASGKEYF; CDR3 DNA: TGTGCCAGCAGCTTGGCCAGCGGGAAGGAGTATTTT
D gene: TRBD1; J gene: TRBJ2-1; clone size: -; V gene: TRBV5-1; CDR3 protein: CASSLRPGTGGNEQFF; CDR3 DNA: TGCGCCAGCAGCCTGCGGCCCGGGACAGGGGGCAATGAGCAGTTCTTC
D gene: -; J gene: TRBJ2-3; clone size: -; V gene: TRBV2; CDR3 protein: CASSEQGSTDTQYF; CDR3 DNA: TGTGCCAGCAGTGAGCAGGGGTCGACAGATACGCAGTATTTT
D gene: TRBD2; J gene: TRBJ2-5; clone size: once; V gene: TRBV27; CDR3 protein: CASSHPGLAEQYF; CDR3 DNA: TGTGCCAGCAGCCATCCGGGACTAGCGGAGCAGTACTTC
D gene: TRBD2; J gene: TRBJ2-7; clone size: -; V gene: TRBV2; CDR3 protein: CASSELVRTSGRYEQYF; CDR3 DNA: TGTGCCAGCAGTGAATTAGTCCGGACTAGCGGGAGGTACGAGCAGTACTTC
D gene: -; J gene: TRBJ2-7; clone size: few; V gene: TRBV7-9; CDR3 protein: CASSLEAATYEQYF; CDR3 DNA: TGTGCCAGCAGCTTAGAGGCGGCGACCTACGAGCAGTACTTC
D gene: TRBD2; J gene: TRBJ2-5; clone size: -; V gene: TRBV9; CDR3 protein: CARLGLAGIETQYF; CDR3 DNA: TGTGCCAGGCTGGGGCTAGCGGGAATCGAGACCCAGTACTTC
D gene: -; J gene: TRBJ2-1; clone size: -; V gene: TRBV6-5; CDR3 protein: CASSSYRYPHEQFF; CDR3 DNA: TGTGCCAGCAGTTCGTATAGGTATCCTCATGAGCAGTTCTTC
D gene: -; J gene: TRBJ2-3; clone size: many; V gene: TRBV7-2; CDR3 protein: CASSPTTSTDTQYF; CDR3 DNA: TGTGCCAGCAGCCCGACGACTAGCACAGATACGCAGTATTTT
D gene: -; J gene: TRBJ1-4; clone size: -; V gene: TRBV30; CDR3 protein: CAWSGATQGELKLFF; CDR3 DNA: TGTGCCTGGAGTGGGGCCACACAGGGAGAGCTAAAACTGTTTTTT
D gene: -; J gene: TRBJ1-2; clone size: -; V gene: TRBV6-5; CDR3 protein: CASSYEGLGGYTF; CDR3 DNA: TGTGCCAGCAGTTACGAGGGTTTGGGTGGCTACACCTTC
D gene: -; J gene: TRBJ1-2; clone size: -; V gene: TRBV7-9; CDR3 protein: CASSLASGPAGYTF; CDR3 DNA: TGTGCCAGCAGCTTAGCTTCGGGGCCCGCTGGCTACACCTTC
D gene: -; J gene: TRBJ2-7; clone size: -; V gene: TRBV5-4; CDR3 protein: CASRPGTSYEQYF; CDR3 DNA: TGTGCCAGCAGACCGGGGACCTCATACGAGCAGTACTTC
D gene: -; J gene: TRBJ2-3; clone size: -; V gene: TRBV2; CDR3 protein: CASSHPGMFGTDTQYF; CDR3 DNA: TGTGCCAGCAGCCATCCCGGGATGTTTGGCACAGATACGCAGTATTTT
D gene: -; J gene: TRBJ2-5; clone size: few; V gene: TRBV28; CDR3 protein: CASSFRSPQETQYF; CDR3 DNA: TGTGCCAGCAGTTTCAGATCGCCACAAGAGACCCAGTACTTC
D gene: -; J gene: TRBJ1-3; clone size: once; V gene: TRBV28; CDR3 protein: CASSLSGFGNTIYF; CDR3 DNA: TGTGCCAGCAGTTTATCCGGGTTCGGAAACACCATATATTTT
D gene: TRBD1; J gene: TRBJ1-5; clone size: -; V gene: TRBV2; CDR3 protein: CASSRGLGNQPQHF; CDR3 DNA: TGTGCCAGCAGTAGGGGGCTGGGGAATCAGCCCCAGCATTTT
D gene: -; J gene: TRBJ1-1; clone size: -; V gene: TRBV11-2; CDR3 protein: CASSSDLATEAFF; CDR3 DNA: TGTGCCAGCAGCTCGGACTTGGCCACTGAAGCTTTCTTT
D gene: -; J gene: TRBJ1-1; clone size: -; V gene: TRBV6-1; CDR3 protein: CASSVSGREAFF; CDR3 DNA: TGTGCCAGCAGCGTAAGTGGAAGGGAAGCTTTCTTT
D gene: TRBD2; J gene: TRBJ2-1; clone size: -; V gene: TRBV11-1; CDR3 protein: CASSAAGNEQFF; CDR3 DNA: TGTGCCAGCAGCGCAGCGGGGAATGAGCAGTTCTTC
D gene: -; J gene: TRBJ1-1; clone size: -; V gene: TRBV7-8; CDR3 protein: CASSLEVGGLEAFF; CDR3 DNA: TGTGCCAGCAGCTTAGAGGTCGGAGGGCTTGAAGCTTTCTTT
D gene: -; J gene: TRBJ2-7; clone size: -; V gene: TRBV11-2; CDR3 protein: CASSLTYEQYF; CDR3 DNA: TGTGCCAGCAGCCTCACCTACGAGCAGTACTTC
D gene: -; J gene: TRBJ2-3; clone size: -; V gene: TRBV7-6; CDR3 protein: CASSFGQRYDTQYF; CDR3 DNA: TGTGCCAGCAGCTTTGGTCAGCGGTATGATACGCAGTATTTT
D gene: -; J gene: TRBJ2-1; clone size: -; V gene: TRBV25-1; CDR3 protein: CASSESHRSPLGYNEQFF; CDR3 DNA: TGTGCCAGCAGTGAAAGTCATCGGAGTCCTCTGGGCTACAATGAGCAGTTCTTC
D gene: -; J gene: TRBJ2-7; clone size: -; V gene: TRBV28; CDR3 protein: CASSLPRASYEQYF; CDR3 DNA: TGTGCCAGCAGTTTACCCCGGGCTTCCTACGAGCAGTACTTC
D gene: -; J gene: TRBJ2-3; clone size: -; V gene: TRBV11-2; CDR3 protein: CASSGGFPGEYF; CDR3 DNA: TGTGCCAGCAGCGGGGGGTTTCCCGGGGAGTATTTT
D gene: -; J gene: TRBJ1-4; clone size: -; V gene: TRBV5-6; CDR3 protein: CASSFKKGGTTNEKLFF; CDR3 DNA: TGTGCCAGCAGCTTTAAAAAGGGAGGAACAACTAATGAAAAACTGTTTTTT
D gene: TRBD2; J gene: TRBJ2-1; clone size: -; V gene: TRBV5-1; CDR3 protein: CASRMGGSISYNEQFF; CDR3 DNA: TGCGCCAGCAGGATGGGCGGGAGCATCTCCTACAATGAGCAGTTCTTC
D gene: -; J gene: TRBJ1-3; clone size: -; V gene: TRBV6-5; CDR3 protein: CASSYSRLPGNTIYF; CDR3 DNA: TGTGCCAGCAGTTACTCACGACTTCCTGGAAACACCATATATTTT
D gene: -; J gene: TRBJ2-3; clone size: -; V gene: TRBV6-1; CDR3 protein: CASSEAGTTKGDTQYF; CDR3 DNA: TGTGCCAGCAGTGAAGCGGGGACCACGAAGGGGGATACGCAGTATTTT
D gene: -; J gene: TRBJ2-5; clone size: -; V gene: TRBV11-2; CDR3 protein: CASSSLHWYQETQYF; CDR3 DNA: TGTGCCAGCAGCTCCCTGCATTGGTACCAAGAGACCCAGTACTTC